The TCR beta chain described here comes from a study of regulatory T cells in long-lasting Graves disease. Researchers made TCR beta libraries by using iRepertoire HTBI primers and running Arm-PCR on CDR3 regions. One entry per CDR3 protein results from TCRdb running MiXCR on the multiplex PCR reads. Of under 450,000 distinct CDR3 sequences detected, about 11% appear once; the ten largest clones hold 15% to 20%. Many counts were recorded for this clonotype. V shed 3 bases and J shed 6 bases, with 6 bases lying between them. The germline gives CDR1 DFQATT, CDR2 SNEGSKA (reference sequence). The CDR3 covers 11 residues. Time point in this sample: newly diagnosed GD, antithyroid drugs for less than 3 months. Researchers made the TCR library from RNA that was extracted from PBMCs. The sample also formed part of further work on T cells in Graves' hyperthyroidism and ophthalmopathy.

The source is a woman under 30 with Graves disease. This rearrangement joins TRBV20-1 to TRBJ2-1; D gene ambiguous. The sample consisted of peripheral blood mononuclear cells (PBMCs), taken at new diagnosis, from a patient treated with antithyroid drugs. CDR3 sequence: CSARAFNEQFF. The CDR3 DNA follows: TGCAGTGCTAGGGCTTTCAATGAGCAGTTCTTC.